Listed here is a single TCR beta chain. The data derive from a study of T cell changes during pregnancy in multiple sclerosis. The CDR3 consists of 17 residues. The germline V gene has CDR1 WSHSY and CDR2 SAAADI. V was clipped by 5 bases and J by 3 bases, with 19 bases between them. Libraries were prepared by immunoSEQ multiplex PCR; TCRdb keeps only in-frame clonotypes and omits some of them. The profile shows more than 15,000 clones, roughly 86% of them singletons. The chain has TRBV10-2 and TRBJ2-2; D is perhaps TRBD2 (6 bases). This specimen was CD8+ T cells from peripheral blood mononuclear cells, taken in the second trimester of pregnancy. The origin of this receptor is a female donor in good health, enrolled as a control in a pregnancy study. CDR3 protein: CASSTGEQGEYTGELFF. CDR3 DNA: TGCGCCAGCAGTACGGGGGAGCAGGGCGAATACACCGGGGAGCTGTTTTTT.